This entry is about one T cell receptor beta chain. Its specificity is unknown. The data derive from a study of shared clonotypes between healthy human individuals. This CDR3 has 17 residues. CDR1 is SGHVS and CDR2 is FNYEAQ in the germline V gene. Trimming left V 2 bases short and J 2 bases short, with 16 bases between. Generated by immunoSEQ multiplex PCR, the TCRdb table keeps only in-frame clones and is missing some. The data hold about 2 million clones, with about 95% observed a single time. The study's findings and limits: Naive subsets tended to show greater estimated richness than memory subsets. A few donors held around 5% of naive CD4 clonotypes in common.

CD45RO-negative CD8 cells positively selected for CCR7 made up the naive population, which excluded terminally differentiated effector memory CD45RA+ cells. J is TRBJ1-5 and V is TRBV7-6; a possible D gene is TRBD1 (6 bases). The sequencing sample was made of naive CD8+ T cells sorted from blood. This receptor was obtained from a man aged 18 to 29 in good health. The CDR3 bases are TGTGCCAGCAGCTTAACCGAGGGGGTCGGGGGCAATCAGCCCCAGCATTTT. Amino acid sequence: CASSLTEGVGGNQPQHF. Full variable domain (missing parts from reference TRBV7-6 and TRBJ1-5): GAGVSQSPRYKVTKRGQDVALRCDPISGHVSLYWYRQALGQGPEFLTYFNYEAQQDKSGLPNDRFSAERPEGSISTLTIQRTEQRDSAMYRCASSLTEGVGGNQPQHFGDGTRLSIL.